This T cell receptor (beta chain) was identified during a study of Graves' ophthalmopathy and Graves' hyperthyroidism. Beta-chain TCR CDR3 regions were amplified from RNA transcripts. Scientists carried out first-round RT-PCR using HTBI primers and then a second-round multiplex PCR. Via MiXCR, TCRdb re-called the multiplex PCR reads, giving one row per CDR3 protein. Of around 1,000,000 distinct CDR3 sequences detected, approximately 35% appear once; the ten largest clones hold approximately 12%. This clonotype was observed at least ten times. This may come from a read error, since a much larger clone is one base off. The source of this sequence is an adult man with Graves' hyperthyroidism. Sequenced: peripheral blood or thyroid tissue (not recorded which).

The CDR3 spells CASSNKETQYF. The CDR3 nucleotides are TGTGCCAGCAGCAACAAAGAGACCCAGTACTTC. V gene TRBV7-9 combines with J gene TRBJ2-5; unclear D gene. Germline V lookup: CDR1 SEHNR, CDR2 FQNEAQ (reference sequence). V lost 5 bases and J lost 3, with 4 bases in between. CDR3 length: 11 amino acids.